This T cell receptor beta chain originates from a study of blood T cell repertoires in COVID-19. Background on the study: Samples taken during acute and convalescent COVID-19 were collected in the United States, Italy and Spain. In each case, the material was cDNA or gDNA derived from T cells, B-cell-depleted T cells, or PBMCs.

Original data processing: For nucleated cells, counts were estimated from reference gene primer amplification. The data were produced by immunoSEQ multiplex PCR, yet TCRdb's version contains in-frame clones alone and is incomplete. V and J calls plus clone size are reproduced from that table; the DNA served to infer D and trimming. The data contain about 320,000 clones, 89% of them singletons. This clone was observed a few times. Clinical history reported by participants formed the basis on which cohorts were assigned. The sequenced sample consisted of PBMCs or T cells enriched from blood (not recorded which). This sequence originates from a man aged 55-75 years who had recovered from COVID-19.

The CDR3 coding sequence is TGTGCCAGCAGCTGGACAGGGACTGGGGCCAACGTCCTGACTTTC. This encodes CASSWTGTGANVLTF. The chain joins TRBV5-6 to TRBJ2-6; 8 bases are shared with TRBD1. Germline V lookup: CDR1 SGHDT, CDR2 YYEEEE. V trimming: 3 bases; J trimming: 2 bases; junction bases outside the gene matches: 1. This CDR3 region has 15 residues.